This entry lists 9 T cell receptor beta chains sequenced from one sample in a study of shared clonotypes between healthy human individuals (dated by TCRdb to 2020 to 2021). Library creation used the immunoSEQ multiplex PCR assay. In TCRdb, the immuneACCESS table is reduced to in-frame sequences with V and J assigned. These tables do not hold every clone; where another copy was compared, an unresolved V gene accounts for under half, and the others remain unexplained. The sample includes 2 million to 2.5 million clones, with about 92% observed a single time. About 0.37% of the sample is held by the ten biggest clonotypes. Material: naive CD4+ T cells from PBMCs. The cell subset or site label corresponds to: CD45RA+ positively selected. The receptors stem from a young man in good health. Some clones in this sample may be carry-over from other donors' samples.

Remarks on this clone: The same CDR3 can be traced to other DNA sequences in this sample. V usage is TRBV5-1 and J usage is TRBJ2-2; D gene uncertain. The V and J ends lost 0 bases and 4 bases respectively, with 4 bases between them. This CDR3 is 13 amino acids long. CDR1 SGHRS and CDR2 YFSETQ come from the germline V gene. The CDR3 is CASSLEATGELFF. The DNA of the CDR3 is TGCGCCAGCAGCTTGGAGGCCACCGGGGAGCTGTTTTTT. Using reference TRBV5-1 and TRBJ2-2 for the parts outside the CDR3, the full variable domain is KAGVTQTPRYLIKTRGQQVTLSCSPISGHRSVSWYQQTPGQGLQFLFEYFSETQRNKGNFPGRFSGRQFSNSRSEMNVSTLELGDSALYLCASSLEATGELFFGEGSRLTVL.

The V and J genes are TRBV6-4 and TRBJ1-5; no reliable D call. The CDR3 spans 18 residues. Trimming cost V 0 bases and J 5 bases, with 20 bases left between them. Germline assignment: CDR1 MRHNA and CDR2 SNTAGT. The CDR3 DNA sequence: TGTGCCAGCAGTGACTCGTGTGTAAAGAGAGGAGGCGATCAGCCCCAGCATTTT. It encodes CASSDSCVKRGGDQPQHF.

The chain has TRBV19 and TRBJ2-1; D is possibly TRBD1 (5 bases). Per germline, CDR1 LNHDA and CDR2 SQIVND (reference sequence). Between the trimmed V and J ends, which lost 6 bases and 9 bases, there was a span of 15 bases. The CDR3 runs 13 residues. The CDR3 region has the DNA TGTGCCAGTAGCGCGGACCAAAGGGGTGAGCAGTTCTTC. Residues: CASSADQRGEQFF.

This chain links TRBV4-1 with TRBJ2-4; the D gene is possibly TRBD1 (6 bases). CDR3 size: 16 residues. Germline V gives CDR1 MGHRA, CDR2 YSYEKL. The ends were cut back, 1 base at V and 2 bases at J, with 12 bases in the middle. CDR3 in DNA: TGCGCCAGCAGCCAAGGGTCACAGGGAACCAAAAACATTCAGTACTTC. Protein product: CASSQGSQGTKNIQYF.

The genes are TRBV21-1 and TRBJ2-7; TRBD1 is taken as the D call from the table, unchecked against the DNA. TRBV21-1 is described as a pseudogene. The CDR3 has 20 amino acids. CDR3 amino acids: CASSKGEPGQGVELLYEQYF. CDR3 nucleotide sequence: TGTGCCAGCAGCAAAGGAGAACCGGGACAGGGTGTTGAGTTGTTGTACGAGCAGTACTTC.

The J gene is TRBJ1-2, the V gene TRBV28; D may be TRBD1 (6 bases). The CDR3 totals 13 residues. The V end lost 6 bases, the J end lost 3 bases, and 11 bases lay between the germline ends. Germline V gives CDR1 MDHEN, CDR2 SYDVKM. CDR3 nucleotides: TGTGCCAGCAGAAAGGACAGCTACTATGGCTACACCTTC. It is translated as CASRKDSYYGYTF.

A word on this clone: At one of its ends the junction is not consistent with the germline gene, which may arise from a read error. This sequence joins TRBV15 and TRBJ2-7; D is tentatively TRBD1 or TRBD2 (5 bases each). CDR1 is LNHNV and CDR2 is YYDKDF in the germline V gene (reference sequence). This CDR3 is 12 amino acids long. The chain's CDR3 is CATSRDQRDPHF. The CDR3 DNA sequence: TGTGCCACCAGCAGAGATCAAAGGGACCCCCACTTC.

V usage is TRBV18 and J usage is TRBJ2-7, with TRBD1 identical over 7 bases. Trimming cost V 0 bases and J 2 bases; bases outside gene matches: 10. Germline-derived CDR1 and CDR2 are KGHSH and LQKENI. This CDR3 is 17 amino acids long. The CDR3, as DNA: TGTGCCAGCTCACCACCTGGACTCCGGGACAGTACCTACGAGCAGTACTTC. This encodes CASSPPGLRDSTYEQYF.

The V call is TRBV7-9, the J call TRBJ2-5; TRBD1 might be the D (6 bases). There are 16 residues in the CDR3. The germline V gene encodes CDR1 SEHNR and CDR2 FQNEAQ (reference sequence). V lost 8 bases and J 5 bases, leaving 24 bases between the germline ends. Here the CDR3 reads CASAYIRGRGTETQYF. CDR3 DNA sequence: TGTGCCAGCGCCTATATTCGGGGCAGGGGTACGGAGACCCAGTACTTC.